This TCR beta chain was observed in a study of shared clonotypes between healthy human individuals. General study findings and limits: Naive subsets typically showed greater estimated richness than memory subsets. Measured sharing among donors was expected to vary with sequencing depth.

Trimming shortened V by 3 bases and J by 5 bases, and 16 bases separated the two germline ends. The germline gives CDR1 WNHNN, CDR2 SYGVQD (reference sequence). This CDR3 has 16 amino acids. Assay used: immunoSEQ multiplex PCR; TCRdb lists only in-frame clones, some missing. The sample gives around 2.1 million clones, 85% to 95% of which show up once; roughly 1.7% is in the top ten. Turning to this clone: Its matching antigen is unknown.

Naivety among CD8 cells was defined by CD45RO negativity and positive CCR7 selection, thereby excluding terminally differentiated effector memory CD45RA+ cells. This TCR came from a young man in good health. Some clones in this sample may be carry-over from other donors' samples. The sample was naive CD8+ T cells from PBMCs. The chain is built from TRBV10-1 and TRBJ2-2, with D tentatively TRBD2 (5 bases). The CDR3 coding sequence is TGCGCCAGCAGTGATGTTGGGAGCCCTGGGACCGGGGAGCTGTTTTTT. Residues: CASSDVGSPGTGELFF.